Each of the 31 T cell receptor beta chains below was sequenced from the same sample in a study of blood T cell repertoires in COVID-19 (dated by TCRdb to 2019 to 2021). Library preparation was by the immunoSEQ multiplex PCR assay. This is the immuneACCESS table as TCRdb keeps it, with only in-frame sequences that have V and J called. A part of the clones is gone; compared with another copy, unresolved V genes explain less than half, and the rest is unexplained. The sample contains about 140,000 clones, 60% to 85% of them found a single time. Over 15% of the sample lies in the top ten. The source material was peripheral blood. The receptors come from a man between 50 and 59 years old with acute or convalescent COVID-19.

The sample holds one count of this clone. This chain joins TRBV7-2 and TRBJ2-7, with 8 bases that match TRBD1. This CDR3 is 16 amino acids long. Germline V lookup: CDR1 SGHTA, CDR2 FQGNSA. Trimming took 5 bases from V and 0 from J; bases not matched to a gene: 9. DNA of the CDR3: TGTGCCAGCAGCGCGCCCGGACAGGGCGGCTCCTACGAGCAGTACTTC. Translation: CASSAPGQGGSYEQYF.

The rearrangement links TRBV13 to TRBJ2-1; unclear D gene. Germline CDR1 is PRHDT and CDR2 is FYEKMQ (reference sequence). The CDR3 contains 14 residues. The germline V and J ends were trimmed by 3 bases and 5 bases, with 11 bases remaining between them. The CDR3 coding sequence is TGTGCCAGCAGCTTTAGTCCCCCTAACAATGAGCAGTTCTTC. It encodes CASSFSPPNNEQFF.

This sequence joins TRBV6-5 and TRBJ1-6; D ambiguous. The length of the CDR3 is 11 residues. Germline CDR1 MNHEY, CDR2 SVGAGI. V was cut by 6 bases and J by 10 bases, with 7 bases left in between. Written as DNA, the CDR3 is TGTGCCAGCAGGGGCTCCTCACCCCTCCACTTT. Amino acids: CASRGSSPLHF.

V is TRBV6-5 and J is TRBJ1-2; a weak D match, TRBD1 (6 bases). Germline-derived CDR1 and CDR2 are MNHEY and SVGAGI. The CDR3 sequence is 13 residues long. V was trimmed by 5 bases and J by 7 bases, leaving 14 bases between them. In DNA form, the CDR3 reads TGTGCCAGCAGTCCCCAGGGGTATGGTGGCTACACCTTC. Encoded protein: CASSPQGYGGYTF.

V gene TRBV5-1 combines with J gene TRBJ1-2, with a weak D call TRBD1 (5 bases). V shed 4 bases and J shed 2 bases, with 15 bases lying between them. Germline CDR1 reads SGHRS; CDR2 reads YFSETQ. This CDR3 contains 15 residues. In nucleotides, the CDR3 is TGCGCCAGCAGCGCCTCACAGGCAGGCAACTATGGCTACACCTTC. It encodes CASSASQAGNYGYTF. The full variable domain, rest sourced from reference TRBV5-1 and TRBJ1-2, is KAGVTQTPRYLIKTRGQQVTLSCSPISGHRSVSWYQQTPGQGLQFLFEYFSETQRNKGNFPGRFSGRQFSNSRSEMNVSTLELGDSALYLCASSASQAGNYGYTFGSGTRLTVV.

Of note for this clone: Other DNA variants within this sample encode the same CDR3. This chain uses TRBV19 with TRBJ1-1, with 9 nucleotides matching TRBD1. Losses at the gene ends were 6 bases for V and 6 bases for J; bases not matched to a gene: 2. The CDR3 is 12 amino acids. CDR1 and CDR2 from the germline V gene are LNHDA and SQIVND (reference sequence). As DNA, the CDR3 is TGTGCCAGTAGAACAGGGGGCCCTGAAGCTTTCTTT. Its protein is CASRTGGPEAFF.

The chain couples TRBV2 to TRBJ2-5; D not resolved. V was pared by 5 bases and J by 1 base, with 8 bases between. Germline CDR1 is SNHLY and CDR2 is FYNNEI. The CDR3 has 13 residues. CDR3 nucleotide sequence: TGTGCCAGCAGTCGTTACGGCCAAGAGACCCAGTACTTC. Translated, it gives CASSRYGQETQYF.

The J gene is TRBJ2-2, the V gene TRBV14, with 14 bases lining up with TRBD2. This CDR3 has 18 residues. CDR1 and CDR2 from the germline V gene are SGHDN and FVKESK. V dropped 3 bases and J dropped 1; count of bases not matched to a gene: 4. The CDR3 spells CASSHRLAGGLNTGELFF. The CDR3 region has the DNA TGTGCCAGCAGCCACCGACTAGCGGGGGGGCTGAACACCGGGGAGCTGTTTTTT.

The V gene is TRBV19, the J gene TRBJ2-2, with D perhaps matching TRBD2 (5 bases). Germline CDR1 is LNHDA and CDR2 is SQIVND (reference sequence). V was pared by 4 bases and J by 5 bases, with 17 bases between. The CDR3 covers 16 residues. The CDR3 bases are TGTGCCAGTAGTAGGCTAGCCCCTATTGGGACCGGGGAGCTGTTTTTT. Translated: CASSRLAPIGTGELFF. The full variable domain, with the rest looked up from reference TRBV19 and TRBJ2-2, is DGGITQSPKYLFRKEGQNVTLSCEQNLNHDAMYWYRQDPGQGLRLIYYSQIVNDFQKGDIAEGYSVSREKKESFPLTVTSAQKNPTAFYLCASSRLAPIGTGELFFGEGSRLTVL.

This clone was counted only a few times. The chain is built from TRBV5-4 and TRBJ1-3, with D tentatively TRBD1 (5 bases). The V and J ends lost 3 bases and 1 base respectively, with 17 bases between them. The CDR3 length is 17 residues. Germline V CDR1 and CDR2: SGHNT, YYREEE (reference sequence). The CDR3 bases are TGTGCCAGCAGCTCCGGCGGGGCAGGGAGGTCTGGAAACACCATATATTTT. Amino acid sequence: CASSSGGAGRSGNTIYF.

The rearrangement uses TRBV19 and TRBJ1-1, with D possibly matching TRBD1 (6 bases). The CDR3 runs to 13 residues. Germline V CDR1 and CDR2: LNHDA, SQIVND (reference sequence). Deletions cut 2 bases from V and 11 bases from J, with 15 bases between. DNA of the CDR3: TGTGCCAGTAGTATATCCGGGGGGCTGGGGGCTTTCTTT. The encoded protein is CASSISGGLGAFF.

This chain uses TRBV7-8 with TRBJ1-5; TRBD1 matches 12 bases. The ends lost 3 bases at V and 6 bases at J; junction bases unmatched: 6. CDR1 SGHVS and CDR2 FQNEAQ come from the germline V gene. The CDR3 consists of 16 residues. CDR3 protein: CASSFPGQGASQPQHF. The DNA of the CDR3 is TGTGCCAGCAGCTTCCCGGGACAGGGGGCGAGTCAGCCCCAGCATTTT. Looking up the rest from reference TRBV7-8 and TRBJ1-5 gives the full variable domain: GAGVSQSPRYKVAKRGQDVALRCDPISGHVSLFWYQQALGQGPEFLTYFQNEAQLDKSGLPSDRFFAERPEGSVSTLKIQRTQQEDSAVYLCASSFPGQGASQPQHFGDGTRLSIL.

The chain combines TRBV29-1 with TRBJ2-7, with a weak D call TRBD1 (7 bases). CDR3 length: 13 amino acids. Looked up from germline, CDR1 is SQVTM and CDR2 is ANQGSEA. Trimming removed 4 bases from V and 4 bases from J, with 14 bases in between. CDR3 sequence: CSVGRGLGYEQYV. In DNA form, the CDR3 reads TGCAGCGTTGGGAGGGGGCTAGGATACGAGCAGTACGTC.

V is TRBV2 and J is TRBJ2-5, with D tentatively TRBD1 (6 bases). Germline-derived CDR1 and CDR2 are SNHLY and FYNNEI. The CDR3 consists of 16 residues. V was trimmed by 6 bases and J by 4 bases, leaving 21 bases between them. CDR3 loop: CASRPAQGWLGETQYF. The CDR3 DNA reads TGTGCCAGCAGACCCGCCCAGGGGTGGTTGGGAGAGACCCAGTACTTC.

This chain uses TRBV18 with TRBJ1-2; TRBD1 might be the D (5 bases). CDR1 and CDR2 from the germline V gene are KGHSH and LQKENI. The V gene lost 5 bases and the J gene lost 8 bases, with 18 bases spanning the gap. The CDR3 is 14 residues long. The CDR3 spells CASSEGNAGVGYTF. For the CDR3, the DNA is TGTGCCAGCTCAGAGGGGAACGCGGGGGTCGGCTACACCTTC.

The V call is TRBV6-2 or TRBV6-3, the J call TRBJ2-3; weak D call: TRBD2 (7 bases). This CDR3 spans 14 amino acids. V shed 2 bases and J shed 5 bases, with 11 bases lying between them. CDR1 and CDR2 (germline): MNHEY, SVGEGT. As DNA, the CDR3 is TGTGCCAGCAGTTACGGGGGGGCCTTAGATACGCAGTATTTT. Amino acids: CASSYGGALDTQYF.

This chain connects TRBV3-1 (or the pseudogene TRBV3-2) to TRBJ2-5, with a weak D call TRBD1 (5 bases). This CDR3 has 15 amino acids. The V gene lost 1 base and the J gene lost 0 bases, with 9 bases spanning the gap. Looked up from germline, CDR1 is LGHDT and CDR2 is YNNKEL (reference sequence). In DNA form, the CDR3 reads TGTGCCAGCAGCCAAGTCGCAGGGAACCAAGAGACCCAGTACTTC. Residues: CASSQVAGNQETQYF.

This clone was observed once. This chain connects TRBV4-1 to TRBJ1-2; D gene uncertain. This CDR3 is built from 14 residues. The germline V and J ends were trimmed by 1 base and 1 base, with 7 bases remaining between them. CDR1 MGHRA and CDR2 YSYEKL come from the germline V gene. CDR3 sequence reads: CASSQGENNYGYTF. The DNA of the CDR3 is TGCGCCAGCAGCCAAGGGGAGAATAACTATGGCTACACCTTC.

The J gene is TRBJ1-2, the V gene TRBV19; perhaps TRBD1 as D (6 bases). Trimming removed 4 bases from V and 5 bases from J, with 11 bases in between. This CDR3 contains 13 residues. The germline CDR1 and CDR2 sequences are LNHDA and SQIVND (reference sequence). CDR3 residues: CASSRDKLYGYTF. In DNA form, the CDR3 reads TGTGCCAGTAGTAGGGACAAACTATATGGCTACACCTTC.

This rearrangement joins TRBV19 to TRBJ1-1; no clear D. CDR1 and CDR2 (germline): LNHDA, SQIVND (reference sequence). The V end lost 7 bases, the J end lost 5 bases, and 5 bases lay between the germline ends. The CDR3 is made up of 10 amino acids. CDR3 coding DNA: TGTGCCAGTACGGGGACTGAAGCTTTCTTT. Translated: CASTGTEAFF.

The gene calls are TRBV3-1 (or the pseudogene TRBV3-2) and TRBJ1-1; weak D call: TRBD1 (6 bases). Trimming stripped 6 bases from V and 0 bases from J, with 11 bases between. The germline V gene encodes CDR1 LGHDT and CDR2 YNNKEL (reference sequence). The CDR3 has 14 amino acids. The CDR3: CASSRGQMNTEAFF. The CDR3 nucleotides read TGTGCCAGCAGTCGCGGACAGATGAACACTGAAGCTTTCTTT.

The chain combines TRBV7-8 with TRBJ1-5, with D unclear. The CDR3 is 14 amino acids. Trimming shortened V by 1 base and J by 2 bases, and 6 bases separated the two germline ends. The germline V gene encodes CDR1 SGHVS and CDR2 FQNEAQ. CDR3 DNA: TGTGCCAGCAGCTTAGGTTATGGCAATCAGCCCCAGCATTTT. Translated: CASSLGYGNQPQHF.

This chain uses TRBV5-4 with TRBJ1-1; the D gene is possibly TRBD1 (5 bases). Deletions cut 3 bases from V and 5 bases from J, with 20 bases between. The germline V gene encodes CDR1 SGHNT and CDR2 YYREEE (reference sequence). CDR3 size: 16 residues. The CDR3 here is CASSSGGALLGTEAFF. CDR3 sequence (DNA): TGTGCCAGCAGCTCGGGTGGGGCTTTACTCGGGACTGAAGCTTTCTTT.

This chain joins TRBV5-1 and TRBJ1-6, with 9 bases aligning to TRBD1. Germline V lookup: CDR1 SGHRS, CDR2 YFSETQ. The junction had 11 bases not matched to a gene; V was cut back by 4 bases and J by 3 bases. CDR3 length equals 18 residues. CDR3 DNA: TGCGCCAGCAGCCTGTACGGGACAGGGAATAGCTATAATTCACCCCTCCACTTT. Its protein is CASSLYGTGNSYNSPLHF.

The gene calls are TRBV7-9 and TRBJ1-1; no reliable D call. The CDR3 has 13 amino acids. Germline CDR1 reads SEHNR; CDR2 reads FQNEAQ (reference sequence). V was clipped by 4 bases and J by 1 base, with 7 bases between them. The CDR3 DNA is TGTGCCAGCAGCTCAACACCGAACACTGAAGCTTTCTTT. It encodes CASSSTPNTEAFF.

The chain is built from TRBV3-1 (or the pseudogene TRBV3-2) and TRBJ1-2; no firm D call. The CDR3 loop spans 12 amino acids. Germline V gene data show CDR1 as LGHDT and CDR2 as YNNKEL (reference sequence). V dropped 4 bases and J dropped 5 bases, with 8 bases sitting between them. The CDR3: CASSRERYGYTF. CDR3 in DNA: TGTGCCAGCAGCCGGGAGAGGTATGGCTACACCTTC.

The gene calls are TRBV10-3 and TRBJ2-5, with D possibly being TRBD1 (6 bases). This CDR3 has 13 amino acids. Germline lookup yields CDR1 ENHRY and CDR2 SYGVKD. The V gene lost 7 bases and the J gene lost 5 bases, with 14 bases spanning the gap. As DNA, the CDR3 is TGTGCCATCAACGAGGGGGTAGCTGAGACCCAGTACTTC. This encodes CAINEGVAETQYF.

The V gene is TRBV5-8, the J gene TRBJ2-5, with 7 positions matching TRBD1. CDR3 length: 14 residues. Germline trimming cut 4 bases from V and 5 bases from J; bases unmatched to any gene: 8. The germline V gene has CDR1 SGHTS and CDR2 YDEGEE. CDR3 amino acids: CASSPGQAYETQYF. CDR3 coding DNA: TGTGCCAGCAGCCCCGGACAGGCTTACGAGACCCAGTACTTC.

The count of this clone is one. The chain combines TRBV12-3 or TRBV12-4 with TRBJ2-7; 7 positions agree with TRBD1. The CDR3 has 13 amino acids. V was clipped by 3 bases and J by 3 bases; unmatched bases: 2. The CDR3 nucleotides read TGTGCCAGCAGTTTTGCAGGGGGCTACGAGCAGTACTTC. It codes for CASSFAGGYEQYF.

The chain carries TRBV24-1 and TRBJ1-1, with 12 bases lining up with TRBD1. The germline CDR1 and CDR2 sequences are KGHDR and SFDVKD. V dropped 3 bases and J dropped 11; count of bases not matched to a gene: 9. The CDR3 runs to 15 residues. Here the CDR3 reads CATSDRAGTGGRAFF. DNA of the CDR3: TGTGCCACCAGTGATCGAGCCGGGACAGGGGGCAGGGCTTTCTTT.

This chain joins TRBV4-1 and TRBJ1-3, with a tentative D call TRBD1 (6 bases). The CDR3 runs 16 residues. Germline loops: CDR1 MGHRA, CDR2 YSYEKL. V lost 0 bases to trimming and J lost 0 bases, with 9 bases between them. CDR3 DNA: TGCGCCAGCAGCCAAGATCGGGACAACTCTGGAAACACCATATATTTT. Translated: CASSQDRDNSGNTIYF.